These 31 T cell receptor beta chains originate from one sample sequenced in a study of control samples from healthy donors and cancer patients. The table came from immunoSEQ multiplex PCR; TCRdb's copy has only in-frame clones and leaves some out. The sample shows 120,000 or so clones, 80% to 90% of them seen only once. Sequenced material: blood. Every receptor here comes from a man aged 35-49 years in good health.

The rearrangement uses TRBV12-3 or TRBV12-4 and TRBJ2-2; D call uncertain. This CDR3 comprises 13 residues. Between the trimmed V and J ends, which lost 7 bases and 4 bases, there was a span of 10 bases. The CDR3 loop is CASIPRATGELFF. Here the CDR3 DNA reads TGTGCCAGCATCCCCCGGGCCACCGGGGAGCTGTTTTTT.

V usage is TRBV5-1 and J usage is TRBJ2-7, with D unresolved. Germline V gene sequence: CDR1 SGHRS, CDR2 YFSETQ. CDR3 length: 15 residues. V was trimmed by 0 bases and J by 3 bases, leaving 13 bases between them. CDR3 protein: CASSLAGGLFYEQYF. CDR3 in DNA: TGCGCCAGCAGCTTGGCCGGCGGTCTCTTCTACGAGCAGTACTTC.

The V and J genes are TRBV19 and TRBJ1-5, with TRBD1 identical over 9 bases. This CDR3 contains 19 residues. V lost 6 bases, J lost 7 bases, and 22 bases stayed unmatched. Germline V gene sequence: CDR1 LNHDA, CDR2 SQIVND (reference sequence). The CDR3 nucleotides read TGTGCCAGTAGAGAATCTCTTTGGGACAGGGACGCCGAGGGCCAGCCCCAGCATTTT. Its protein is CASRESLWDRDAEGQPQHF.

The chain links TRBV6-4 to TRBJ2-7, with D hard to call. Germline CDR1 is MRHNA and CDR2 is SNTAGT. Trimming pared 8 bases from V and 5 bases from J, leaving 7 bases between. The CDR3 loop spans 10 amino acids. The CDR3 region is CASPNNEQYF. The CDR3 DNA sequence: TGTGCCAGCCCCAACAACGAGCAGTACTTC.

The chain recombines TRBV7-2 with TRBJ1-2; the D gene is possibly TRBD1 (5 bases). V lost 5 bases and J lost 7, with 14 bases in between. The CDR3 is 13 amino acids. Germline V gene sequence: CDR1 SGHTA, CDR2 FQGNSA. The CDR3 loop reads CASSTGRGAGYTF. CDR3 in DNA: TGTGCCAGCAGCACCGGCCGAGGGGCTGGCTACACCTTC. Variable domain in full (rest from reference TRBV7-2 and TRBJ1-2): GAGVSQSPSNKVTEKGKDVELRCDPISGHTALYWYRQSLGQGLEFLIYFQGNSAPDKSGLPSDRFSAERTGGSVSTLTIQRTQQEDSAVYLCASSTGRGAGYTFGSGTRLTVV.

CDR3 DNA sequence: TGTGCCAGCAGTTCGGCCGGGACCATCTACGAGCAGTACTTC. It translates to CASSSAGTIYEQYF. This chain links TRBV6-5 with TRBJ2-7; D may be TRBD1 or TRBD2 (5 bases each). V was trimmed by 4 bases and J by 3 bases, leaving 13 bases between them. This CDR3 spans 14 amino acids. In germline, CDR1 is MNHEY, CDR2 SVGAGI.

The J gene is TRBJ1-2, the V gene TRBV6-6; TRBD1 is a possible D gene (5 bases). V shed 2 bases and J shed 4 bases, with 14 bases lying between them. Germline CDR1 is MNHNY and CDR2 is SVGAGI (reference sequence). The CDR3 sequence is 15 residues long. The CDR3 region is CASSYGTLPTYGYTF. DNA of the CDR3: TGTGCCAGCAGTTACGGGACCCTCCCCACCTATGGCTACACCTTC.

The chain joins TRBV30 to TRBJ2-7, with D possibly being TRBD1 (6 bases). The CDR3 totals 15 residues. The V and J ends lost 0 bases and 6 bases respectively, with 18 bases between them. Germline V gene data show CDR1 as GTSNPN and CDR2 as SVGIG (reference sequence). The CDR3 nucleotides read TGTGCCTGGAGTGTAACCCAGGGGATGAACGCCGAGCAGTACTTC. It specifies CAWSVTQGMNAEQYF. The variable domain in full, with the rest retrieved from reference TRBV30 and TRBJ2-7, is SQTIHQWPATLVQPVGSPLSLECTVEGTSNPNLYWYRQAAGRGLQLLFYSVGIGQISSEVPQNLSASRPQDRQFILSSKKLLLSDSGFYLCAWSVTQGMNAEQYFGPGTRLTVT.

This chain's CDR3 is CASSKRTGVLLQYF. The CDR3 nucleotides are TGTGCCAGCAGCAAACGGACAGGCGTTTTGCTACAGTACTTC. V gene TRBV21-1 combines with J gene TRBJ2-7; the DNA was not compared with TRBD1, the D call given in the table. TRBV21-1 counts as a pseudogene. The CDR3 is 14 amino acids.

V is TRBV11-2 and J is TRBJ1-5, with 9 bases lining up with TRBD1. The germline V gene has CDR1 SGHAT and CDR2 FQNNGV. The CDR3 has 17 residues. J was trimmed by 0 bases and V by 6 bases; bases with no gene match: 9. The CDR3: CASRSDRGADSNQPQHF. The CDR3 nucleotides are TGTGCCAGCAGGTCGGACAGGGGAGCCGATAGCAATCAGCCCCAGCATTTT. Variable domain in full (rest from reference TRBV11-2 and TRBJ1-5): EAGVAQSPRYKIIEKRQSVAFWCNPISGHATLYWYQQILGQGPKLLIQFQNNGVVDDSQLPKDRFSAERLKGVDSTLKIQPAKLEDSAVYLCASRSDRGADSNQPQHFGDGTRLSIL.

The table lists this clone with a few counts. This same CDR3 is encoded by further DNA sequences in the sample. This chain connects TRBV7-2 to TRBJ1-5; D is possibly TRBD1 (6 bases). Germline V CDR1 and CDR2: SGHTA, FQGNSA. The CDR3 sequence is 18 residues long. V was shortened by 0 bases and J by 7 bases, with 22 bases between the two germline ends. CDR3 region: CASSLAIGGGSGGQPQHF. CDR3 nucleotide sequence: TGTGCCAGCAGCTTAGCGATAGGGGGGGGCTCCGGGGGGCAGCCCCAGCATTTT.

The CDR3 spells CASSFNRNYGYTF. The CDR3 DNA sequence: TGTGCCAGCAGTTTTAACAGGAACTATGGCTACACCTTC. The chain links TRBV12-3 or TRBV12-4 to TRBJ1-2; a weak D match, TRBD1 (5 bases). This CDR3 comprises 13 residues. V lost 3 bases, J lost 2 bases, and 7 bases lay in between.

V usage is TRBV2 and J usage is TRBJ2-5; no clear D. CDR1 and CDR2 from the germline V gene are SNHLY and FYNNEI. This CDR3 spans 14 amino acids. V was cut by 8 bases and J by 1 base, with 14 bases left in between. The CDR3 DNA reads TGTGCCAGCGCGGACCGACGGGTCCAAGAGACCCAGTACTTC. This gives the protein CASADRRVQETQYF. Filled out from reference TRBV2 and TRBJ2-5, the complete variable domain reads EPEVTQTPSHQVTQMGQEVILRCVPISNHLYFYWYRQILGQKVEFLVSFYNNEISEKSEIFDDQFSVERPDGSNFTLKIRSTKLEDSAMYFCASADRRVQETQYFGPGTRLLVL.

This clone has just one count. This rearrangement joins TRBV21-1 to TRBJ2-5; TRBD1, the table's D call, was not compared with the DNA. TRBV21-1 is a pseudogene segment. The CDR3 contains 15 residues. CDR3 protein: CASSKGPRGKEGQYF. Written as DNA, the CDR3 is TGTGCCAGCAGCAAAGGGCCCAGGGGGAAGGAGGGCCAGTACTTC.

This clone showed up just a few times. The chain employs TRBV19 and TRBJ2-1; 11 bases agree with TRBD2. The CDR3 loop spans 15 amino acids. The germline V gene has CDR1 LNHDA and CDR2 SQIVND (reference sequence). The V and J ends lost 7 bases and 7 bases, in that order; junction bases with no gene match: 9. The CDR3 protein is CASISRLAGRNEQFF. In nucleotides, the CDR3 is TGTGCCAGTATCAGTAGACTAGCGGGGAGAAATGAGCAGTTCTTC.

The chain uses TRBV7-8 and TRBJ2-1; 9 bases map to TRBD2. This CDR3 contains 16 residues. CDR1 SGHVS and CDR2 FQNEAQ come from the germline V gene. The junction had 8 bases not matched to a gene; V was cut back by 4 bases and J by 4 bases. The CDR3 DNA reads TGTGCCAGCAGCTGCATGGGGCGGGGGGGATACAATGAGCAGTTCTTC. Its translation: CASSCMGRGGYNEQFF. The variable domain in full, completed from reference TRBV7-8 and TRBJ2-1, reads GAGVSQSPRYKVAKRGQDVALRCDPISGHVSLFWYQQALGQGPEFLTYFQNEAQLDKSGLPSDRFFAERPEGSVSTLKIQRTQQEDSAVYLCASSCMGRGGYNEQFFGPGTRLTVL.

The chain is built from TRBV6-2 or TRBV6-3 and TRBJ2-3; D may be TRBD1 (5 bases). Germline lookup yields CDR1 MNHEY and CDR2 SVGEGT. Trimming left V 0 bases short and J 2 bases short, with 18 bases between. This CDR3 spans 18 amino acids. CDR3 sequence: CASSYSLEMGRDTDTQYF. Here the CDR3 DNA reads TGTGCCAGCAGTTACTCGTTGGAAATGGGCAGGGACACAGATACGCAGTATTTT.

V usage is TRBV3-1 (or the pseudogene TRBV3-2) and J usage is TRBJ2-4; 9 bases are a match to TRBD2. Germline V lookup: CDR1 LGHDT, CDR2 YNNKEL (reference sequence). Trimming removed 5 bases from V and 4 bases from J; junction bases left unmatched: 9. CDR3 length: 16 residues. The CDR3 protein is CASSGVVAGAKNIQYF. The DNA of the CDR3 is TGTGCCAGCAGCGGCGTGGTAGCGGGGGCGAAAAACATTCAGTACTTC.

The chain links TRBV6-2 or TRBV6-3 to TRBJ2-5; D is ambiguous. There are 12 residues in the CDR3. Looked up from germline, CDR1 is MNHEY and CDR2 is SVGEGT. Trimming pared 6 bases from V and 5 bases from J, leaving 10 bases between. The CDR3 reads CASSPFWETQYF. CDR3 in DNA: TGTGCCAGCAGCCCATTCTGGGAGACCCAGTACTTC.

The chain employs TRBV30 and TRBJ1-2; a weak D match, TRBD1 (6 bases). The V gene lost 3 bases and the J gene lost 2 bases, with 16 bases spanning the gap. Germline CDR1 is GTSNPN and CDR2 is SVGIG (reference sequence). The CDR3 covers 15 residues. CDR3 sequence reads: CAWRTWTAVNYGYTF. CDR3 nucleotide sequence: TGTGCCTGGAGGACGTGGACAGCCGTCAACTATGGCTACACCTTC.

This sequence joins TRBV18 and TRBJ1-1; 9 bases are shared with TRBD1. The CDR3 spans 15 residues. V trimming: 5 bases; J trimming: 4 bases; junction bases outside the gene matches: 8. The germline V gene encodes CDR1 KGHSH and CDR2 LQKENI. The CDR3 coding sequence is TGTGCCAGCTCAGTAGACAGGGGGAGGACCACTGAAGCTTTCTTT. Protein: CASSVDRGRTTEAFF.

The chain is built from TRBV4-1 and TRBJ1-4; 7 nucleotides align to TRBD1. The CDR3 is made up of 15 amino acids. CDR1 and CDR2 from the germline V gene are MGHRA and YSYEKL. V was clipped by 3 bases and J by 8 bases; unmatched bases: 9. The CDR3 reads CASSHTFTGVEKLFF. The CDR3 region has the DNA TGCGCCAGCAGCCACACATTTACAGGGGTGGAAAAACTGTTTTTT.

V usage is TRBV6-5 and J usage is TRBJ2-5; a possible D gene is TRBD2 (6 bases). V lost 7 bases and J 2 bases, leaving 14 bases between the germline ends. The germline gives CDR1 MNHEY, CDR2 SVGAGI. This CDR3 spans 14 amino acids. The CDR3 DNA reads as TGTGCCAGCACCCAGGGCGGAGGGCAAGAGACCCAGTACTTC. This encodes CASTQGGGQETQYF.

The CDR3 region has the DNA TGTGCGGGGGACAGGGGCCCCTACGAGCAGTACTTC. Amino acid sequence: CAGDRGPYEQYF. This chain connects TRBV30 to TRBJ2-7, with 10 positions matching TRBD1. Germline CDR1 GTSNPN, CDR2 SVGIG (reference sequence). CDR3 length: 12 amino acids.

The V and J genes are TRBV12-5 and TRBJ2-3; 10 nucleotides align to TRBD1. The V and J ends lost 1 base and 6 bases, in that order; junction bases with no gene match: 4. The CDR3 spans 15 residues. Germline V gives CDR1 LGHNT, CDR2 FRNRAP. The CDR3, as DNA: TGTGCTAGTGGTTTGGGACAGGGGGCTTCGGATACGCAGTATTTT. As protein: CASGLGQGASDTQYF.

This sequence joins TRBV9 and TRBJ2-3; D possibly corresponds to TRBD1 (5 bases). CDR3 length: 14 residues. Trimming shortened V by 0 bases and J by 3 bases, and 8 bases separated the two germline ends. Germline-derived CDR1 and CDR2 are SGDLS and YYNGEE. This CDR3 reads CASSVAQGTDTQYF. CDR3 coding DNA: TGTGCCAGCAGCGTAGCTCAGGGAACAGATACGCAGTATTTT.

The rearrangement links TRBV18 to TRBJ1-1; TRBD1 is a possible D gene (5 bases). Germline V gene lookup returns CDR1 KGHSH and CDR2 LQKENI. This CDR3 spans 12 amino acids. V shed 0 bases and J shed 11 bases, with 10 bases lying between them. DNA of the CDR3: TGTGCCAGCTCACCACCGGGGGGGAGCGCTTTCTTT. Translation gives CASSPPGGSAFF.

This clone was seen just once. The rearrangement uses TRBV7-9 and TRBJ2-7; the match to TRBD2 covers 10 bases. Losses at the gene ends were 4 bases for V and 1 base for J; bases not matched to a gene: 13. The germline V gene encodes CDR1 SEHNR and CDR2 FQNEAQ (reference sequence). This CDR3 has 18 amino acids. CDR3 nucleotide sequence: TGTGCCAGCAGCTCCTTAGCGGGGGGACGCTTAAGGTCCTACGAGCAGTACTTC. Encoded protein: CASSSLAGGRLRSYEQYF.

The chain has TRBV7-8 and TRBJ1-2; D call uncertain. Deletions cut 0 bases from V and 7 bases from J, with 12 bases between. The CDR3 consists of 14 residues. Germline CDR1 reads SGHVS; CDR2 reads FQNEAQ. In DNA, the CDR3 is TGTGCCAGCAGCTTAGCGACGGTCGGGAGTGGCTACACCTTC. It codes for CASSLATVGSGYTF.

The CDR3 DNA is TGTGCCAGAAGCTTATCTCAGTACTTC. Its protein is CARSLSQYF. V and J are TRBV5-3 and TRBJ2-7, with no clear D. TRBV5-3 is classed as an ORF, of uncertain function. The CDR3 is made up of 9 amino acids. V was clipped by 2 bases and J by 10 bases, with 4 bases between them.

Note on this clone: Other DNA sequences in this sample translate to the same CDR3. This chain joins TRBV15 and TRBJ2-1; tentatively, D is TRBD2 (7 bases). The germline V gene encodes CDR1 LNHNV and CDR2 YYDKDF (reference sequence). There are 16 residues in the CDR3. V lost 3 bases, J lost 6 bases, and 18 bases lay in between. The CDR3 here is CATSSLTGGEVNEQFF. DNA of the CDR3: TGTGCCACCAGCAGTCTCACGGGGGGCGAGGTCAATGAGCAGTTCTTC.